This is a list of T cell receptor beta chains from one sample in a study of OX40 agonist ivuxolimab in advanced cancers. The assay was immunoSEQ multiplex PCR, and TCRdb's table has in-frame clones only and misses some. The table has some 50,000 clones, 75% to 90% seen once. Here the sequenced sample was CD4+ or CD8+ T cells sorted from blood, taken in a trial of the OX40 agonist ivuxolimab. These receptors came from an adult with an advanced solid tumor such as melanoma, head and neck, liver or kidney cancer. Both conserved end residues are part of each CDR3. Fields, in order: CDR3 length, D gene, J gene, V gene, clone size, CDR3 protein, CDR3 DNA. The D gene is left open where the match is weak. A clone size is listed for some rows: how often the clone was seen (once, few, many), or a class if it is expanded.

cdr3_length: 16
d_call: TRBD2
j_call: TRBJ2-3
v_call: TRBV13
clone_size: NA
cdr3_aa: CASSLQSGRVADTQYF
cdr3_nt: TGTGCCAGCAGCCTCCAGAGCGGGAGAGTCGCAGATACGCAGTATTTT

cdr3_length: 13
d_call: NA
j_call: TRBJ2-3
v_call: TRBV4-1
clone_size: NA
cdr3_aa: CASSQSSTDTQYF
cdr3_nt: TGCGCCAGCAGCCAAAGTAGTACAGATACGCAGTATTTT

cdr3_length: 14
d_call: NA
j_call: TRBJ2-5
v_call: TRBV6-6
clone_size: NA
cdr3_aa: CASSYSTRTETQYF
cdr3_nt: TGTGCCAGCAGTTACTCTACAAGGACAGAGACCCAGTACTTC

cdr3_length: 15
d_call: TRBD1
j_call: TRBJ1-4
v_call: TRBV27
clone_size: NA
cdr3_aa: CASSSLWTGAEKLFF
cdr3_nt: TGTGCCAGCAGTTCCCTCTGGACAGGGGCTGAAAAACTGTTTTTT

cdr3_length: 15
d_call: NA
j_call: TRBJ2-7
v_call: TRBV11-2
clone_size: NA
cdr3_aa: CASSSVGIPPYEQYF
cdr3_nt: TGTGCCAGCAGCTCGGTTGGGATCCCCCCCTACGAGCAGTACTTC

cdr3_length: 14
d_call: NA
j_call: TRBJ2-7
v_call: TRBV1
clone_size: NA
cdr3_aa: CTSSQQREDDEQYF
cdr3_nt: TGCACCAGCAGCCAACAGCGGGAGGACGACGAGCAGTACTTC

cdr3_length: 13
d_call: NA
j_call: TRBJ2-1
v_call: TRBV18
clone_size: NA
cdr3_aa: CASVFTSGYEQFF
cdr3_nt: TGTGCCAGCGTATTCACTTCGGGGTATGAGCAGTTCTTC

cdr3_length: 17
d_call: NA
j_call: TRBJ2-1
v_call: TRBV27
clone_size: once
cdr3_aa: CASRRGVWGVDHNEQFF
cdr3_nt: TGTGCCAGCCGTCGTGGTGTTTGGGGAGTTGATCACAATGAGCAGTTCTTC

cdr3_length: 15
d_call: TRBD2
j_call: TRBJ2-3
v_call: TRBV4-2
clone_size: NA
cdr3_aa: CASSPREASTDTQYF
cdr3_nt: TGTGCCAGCAGCCCCCGGGAGGCTAGCACAGATACGCAGTATTTT

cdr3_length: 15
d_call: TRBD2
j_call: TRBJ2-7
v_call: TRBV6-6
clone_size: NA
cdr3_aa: CASSYPLAGGDEQYF
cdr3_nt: TGTGCCAGCAGTTACCCCCTAGCGGGAGGGGACGAGCAGTACTTC

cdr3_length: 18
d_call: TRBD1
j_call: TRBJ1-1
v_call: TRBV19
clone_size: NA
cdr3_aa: CASSLPPSTGGKNTEAFF
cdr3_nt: TGTGCCAGTAGTCTCCCCCCCTCGACAGGGGGAAAGAACACTGAAGCTTTCTTT

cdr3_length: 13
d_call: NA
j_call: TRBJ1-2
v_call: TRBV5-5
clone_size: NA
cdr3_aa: CASSPTVGYGYTF
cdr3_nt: TGTGCCAGCAGCCCGACCGTGGGCTATGGCTACACCTTC

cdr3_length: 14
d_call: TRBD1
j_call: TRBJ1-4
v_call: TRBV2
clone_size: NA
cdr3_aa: CASSLRDRVEKLFF
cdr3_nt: TGTGCCAGCAGCCTCCGGGACAGGGTTGAAAAACTGTTTTTT